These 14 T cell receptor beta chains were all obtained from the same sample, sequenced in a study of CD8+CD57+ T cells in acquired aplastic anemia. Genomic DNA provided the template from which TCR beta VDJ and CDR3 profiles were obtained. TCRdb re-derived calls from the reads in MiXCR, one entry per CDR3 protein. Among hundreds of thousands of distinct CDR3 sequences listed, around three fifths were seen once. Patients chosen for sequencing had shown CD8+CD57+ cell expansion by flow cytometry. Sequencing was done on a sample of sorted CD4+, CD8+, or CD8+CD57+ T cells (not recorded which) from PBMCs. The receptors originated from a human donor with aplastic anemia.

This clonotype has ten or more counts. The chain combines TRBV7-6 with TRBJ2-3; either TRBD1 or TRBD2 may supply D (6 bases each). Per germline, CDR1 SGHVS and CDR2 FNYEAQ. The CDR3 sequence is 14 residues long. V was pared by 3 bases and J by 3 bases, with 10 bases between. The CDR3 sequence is CASSFSGATDTQYF. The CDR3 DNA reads TGTGCCAGCAGCTTTTCGGGGGCTACAGATACGCAGTATTTT.

Here the CDR3 DNA reads TGTGCCATCAGTGAGGGAACCGCCTATGGCTACACCTTC. Translating gives CAISEGTAYGYTF. The chain couples TRBV10-3 to TRBJ1-2; no clear D. Germline CDR1 and CDR2: ENHRY and SYGVKD. The CDR3 has 13 amino acids. V gave up 2 bases and J gave up 4 bases, with 8 bases separating them.

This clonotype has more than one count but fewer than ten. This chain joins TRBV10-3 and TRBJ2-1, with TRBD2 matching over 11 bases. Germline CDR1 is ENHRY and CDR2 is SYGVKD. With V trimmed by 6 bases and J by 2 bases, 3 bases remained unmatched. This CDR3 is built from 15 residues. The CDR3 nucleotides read TGTGCCATCAGGGGGACTAGCGGAACCTACAATGAGCAGTTCTTC. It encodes CAIRGTSGTYNEQFF.

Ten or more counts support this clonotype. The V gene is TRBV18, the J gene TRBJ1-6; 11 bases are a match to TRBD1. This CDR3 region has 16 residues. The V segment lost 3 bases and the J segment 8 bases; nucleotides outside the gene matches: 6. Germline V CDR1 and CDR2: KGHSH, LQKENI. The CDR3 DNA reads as TGTGCCAGCTCACCCCCCGGGACAGGGGGAGATTCACCCCTCCACTTT. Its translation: CASSPPGTGGDSPLHF. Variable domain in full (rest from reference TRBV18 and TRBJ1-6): NAGVMQNPRHLVRRRGQEARLRCSPMKGHSHVYWYRQLPEEGLKFMVYLQKENIIDESGMPKERFSAEFPKEGPSILRIQQVVRGDSAAYFCASSPPGTGGDSPLHFGNGTRLTVT.

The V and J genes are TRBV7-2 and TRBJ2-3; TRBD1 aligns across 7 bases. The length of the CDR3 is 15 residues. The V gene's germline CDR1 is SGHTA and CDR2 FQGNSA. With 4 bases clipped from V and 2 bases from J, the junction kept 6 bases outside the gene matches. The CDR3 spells CASSSDRADTDTQYF. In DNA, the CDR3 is TGTGCCAGCAGCTCAGACAGGGCTGACACAGATACGCAGTATTTT. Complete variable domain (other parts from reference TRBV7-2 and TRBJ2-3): GAGVSQSPSNKVTEKGKDVELRCDPISGHTALYWYRQSLGQGLEFLIYFQGNSAPDKSGLPSDRFSAERTGGSVSTLTIQRTQQEDSAVYLCASSSDRADTDTQYFGPGTRLTVL.

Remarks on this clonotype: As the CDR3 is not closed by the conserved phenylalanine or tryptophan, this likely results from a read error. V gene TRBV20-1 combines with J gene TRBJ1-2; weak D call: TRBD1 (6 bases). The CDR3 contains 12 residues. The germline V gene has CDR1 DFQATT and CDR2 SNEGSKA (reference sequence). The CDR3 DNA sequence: TGCAGTGCCAGAGGCAGGGGAGATGGCTACACCCTC. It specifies CSARGRGDGYTL.

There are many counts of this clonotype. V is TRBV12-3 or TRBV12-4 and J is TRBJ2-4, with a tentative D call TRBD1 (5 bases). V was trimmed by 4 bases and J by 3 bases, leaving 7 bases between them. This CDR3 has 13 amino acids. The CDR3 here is CASSSGYKNIQYF. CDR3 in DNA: TGTGCCAGCAGTTCAGGGTACAAAAACATTCAGTACTTC.

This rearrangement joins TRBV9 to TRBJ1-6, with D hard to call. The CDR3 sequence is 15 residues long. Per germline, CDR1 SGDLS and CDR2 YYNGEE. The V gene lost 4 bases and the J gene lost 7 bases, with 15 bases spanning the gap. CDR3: CASSQDPTRNSPLHF. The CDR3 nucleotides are TGTGCCAGCAGCCAAGATCCGACTCGGAATTCACCCCTCCACTTT.

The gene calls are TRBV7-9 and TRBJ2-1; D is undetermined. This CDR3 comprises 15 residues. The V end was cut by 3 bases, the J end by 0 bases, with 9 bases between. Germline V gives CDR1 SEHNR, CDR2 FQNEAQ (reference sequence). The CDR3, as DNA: TGTGCCAGCAGCTTTGAGAAAAGCTCCTACAATGAGCAGTTCTTC. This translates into CASSFEKSSYNEQFF. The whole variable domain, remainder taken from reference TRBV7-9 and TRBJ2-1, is DTGVSQNPRHKITKRGQNVTFRCDPISEHNRLYWYRQTLGQGPEFLTYFQNEAQLEKSRLLSDRFSAERPKGSFSTLEIQRTEQGDSAMYLCASSFEKSSYNEQFFGPGTRLTVL.

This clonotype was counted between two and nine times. The CDR3 loop reads CSVEVEVSYEQYF. The CDR3 DNA follows: TGCAGCGTTGAGGTTGAGGTCTCCTACGAGCAGTACTTC. The chain employs TRBV29-1 and TRBJ2-7; no clear D. Germline CDR1 and CDR2: SQVTM and ANQGSEA. V was trimmed by 3 bases and J by 0 bases, leaving 9 bases between them. The CDR3 covers 13 residues.

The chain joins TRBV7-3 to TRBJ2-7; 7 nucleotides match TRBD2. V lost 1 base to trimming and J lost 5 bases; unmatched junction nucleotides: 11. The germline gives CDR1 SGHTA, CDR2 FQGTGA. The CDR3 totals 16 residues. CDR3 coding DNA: TGTGCCAGCAGCTTAAATCCTAGCGGAGGGCTTAACGAGCAGTACTTC. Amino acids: CASSLNPSGGLNEQYF.

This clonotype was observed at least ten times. The CDR3 DNA reads TGTGCCAGCAGCTTGAGCGGACTAGCGGGACCCGGACGTAACACCGGGGAGCTGTTTTTT. It specifies CASSLSGLAGPGRNTGELFF. The chain links TRBV5-8 to TRBJ2-2, with 12 bases fitting TRBD2. Germline assignment: CDR1 SGHTS and CDR2 YDEGEE. Trimming removed 1 base from V and 2 bases from J; junction bases left unmatched: 12. This CDR3 region has 20 residues.

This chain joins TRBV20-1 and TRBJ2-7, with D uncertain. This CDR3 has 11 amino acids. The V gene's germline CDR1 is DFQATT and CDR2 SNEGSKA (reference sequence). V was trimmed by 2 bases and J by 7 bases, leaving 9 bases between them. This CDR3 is CSARRGAEQYF. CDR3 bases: TGCAGTGCTAGACGTGGTGCAGAGCAGTACTTC.

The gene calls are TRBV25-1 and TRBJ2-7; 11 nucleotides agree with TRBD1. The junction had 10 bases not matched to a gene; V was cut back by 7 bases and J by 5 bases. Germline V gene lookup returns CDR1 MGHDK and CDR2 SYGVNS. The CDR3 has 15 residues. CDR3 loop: CASTTGDRGKNEQYF. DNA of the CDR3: TGTGCCAGCACCACGGGGGACAGGGGGAAGAACGAGCAGTACTTC.